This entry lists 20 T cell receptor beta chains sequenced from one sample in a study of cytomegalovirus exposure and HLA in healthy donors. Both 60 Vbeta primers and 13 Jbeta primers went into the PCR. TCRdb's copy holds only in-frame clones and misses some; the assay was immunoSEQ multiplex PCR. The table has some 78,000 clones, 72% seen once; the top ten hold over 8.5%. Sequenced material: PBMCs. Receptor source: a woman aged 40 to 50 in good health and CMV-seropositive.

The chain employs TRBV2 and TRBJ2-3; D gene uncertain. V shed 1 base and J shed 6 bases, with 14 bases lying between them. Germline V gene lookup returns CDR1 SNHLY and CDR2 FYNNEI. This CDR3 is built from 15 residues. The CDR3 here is CASSEGQETGDTQYF. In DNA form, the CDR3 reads TGTGCCAGCAGTGAAGGTCAGGAAACTGGGGATACGCAGTATTTT.

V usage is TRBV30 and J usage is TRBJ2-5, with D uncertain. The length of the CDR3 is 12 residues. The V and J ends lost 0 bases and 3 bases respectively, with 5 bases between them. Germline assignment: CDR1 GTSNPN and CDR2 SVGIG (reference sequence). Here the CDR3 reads CAWSVSEETQYF. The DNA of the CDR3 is TGTGCCTGGAGTGTCTCAGAAGAGACCCAGTACTTC.

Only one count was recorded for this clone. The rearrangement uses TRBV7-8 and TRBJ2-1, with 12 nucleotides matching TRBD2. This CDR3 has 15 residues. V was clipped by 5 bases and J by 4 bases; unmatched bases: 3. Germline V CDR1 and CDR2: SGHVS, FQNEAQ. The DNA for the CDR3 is TGTGCCAGCAGCATAGGACTAGCGGGGTACAATGAGCAGTTCTTC. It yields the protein CASSIGLAGYNEQFF.

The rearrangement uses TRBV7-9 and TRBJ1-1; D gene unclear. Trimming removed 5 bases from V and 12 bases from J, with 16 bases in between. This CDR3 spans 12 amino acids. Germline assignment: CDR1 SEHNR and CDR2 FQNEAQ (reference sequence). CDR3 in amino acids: CASSHGTDYTFF. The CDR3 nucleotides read TGTGCCAGCAGCCATGGTACGGACTACACTTTCTTT.

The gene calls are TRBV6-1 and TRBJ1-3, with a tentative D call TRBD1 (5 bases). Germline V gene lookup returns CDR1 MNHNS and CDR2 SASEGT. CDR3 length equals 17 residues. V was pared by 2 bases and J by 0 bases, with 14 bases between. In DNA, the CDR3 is TGTGCCAGCAGTGAACGGGGGGGACTTAGCTCTGGAAACACCATATATTTT. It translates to CASSERGGLSSGNTIYF.

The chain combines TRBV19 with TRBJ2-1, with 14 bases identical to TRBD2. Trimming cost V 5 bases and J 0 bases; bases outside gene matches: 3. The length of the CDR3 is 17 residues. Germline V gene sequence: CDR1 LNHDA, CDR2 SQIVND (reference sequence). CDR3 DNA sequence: TGTGCCAGTAGTGTTGGGACTAGCGGGAGCTCCTACAATGAGCAGTTCTTC. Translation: CASSVGTSGSSYNEQFF.

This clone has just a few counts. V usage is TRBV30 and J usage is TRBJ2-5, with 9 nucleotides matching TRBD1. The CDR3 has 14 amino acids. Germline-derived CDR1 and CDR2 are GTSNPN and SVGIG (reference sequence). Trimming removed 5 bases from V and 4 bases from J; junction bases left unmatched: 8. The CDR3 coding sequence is TGTGCCTGGTTGGGGACAGGGTATCGAGAGACCCAGTACTTC. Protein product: CAWLGTGYRETQYF.

In nucleotides, the CDR3 is TGTGCCATCGGGCACAGGGAAGACAATCAGCCCCAGCATTTT. It codes for CAIGHREDNQPQHF. This chain uses TRBV10-3 with TRBJ1-5; tentatively, D is TRBD1 (6 bases). The germline CDR1 and CDR2 sequences are ENHRY and SYGVKD. Deletions cut 8 bases from V and 3 bases from J, with 14 bases between. This CDR3 is 14 amino acids long.

CDR3 sequence: CASSLQAALSITDTDTQYF. CDR3 DNA: TGTGCCAGCAGCCTTCAAGCGGCATTGAGCATTACCGACACAGATACGCAGTATTTT. The chain recombines TRBV4-2 with TRBJ2-3, with TRBD2 as a possible D gene (5 bases). Germline assignment: CDR1 LGHNA and CDR2 YNFKEQ. Trimming left V 4 bases short and J 2 bases short, with 25 bases between. The CDR3 has 19 residues.

CDR3 bases: TGCGCCAGCAGCTTCACAGGGACCTCCTACGAGCAGTACTTC. Its translation: CASSFTGTSYEQYF. The V gene is TRBV5-1, the J gene TRBJ2-7; the D gene is possibly TRBD1 (6 bases). The ends were cut back, 2 bases at V and 0 bases at J, with 9 bases in the middle. CDR1 and CDR2 (germline): SGHRS, YFSETQ. CDR3 length: 14 amino acids.

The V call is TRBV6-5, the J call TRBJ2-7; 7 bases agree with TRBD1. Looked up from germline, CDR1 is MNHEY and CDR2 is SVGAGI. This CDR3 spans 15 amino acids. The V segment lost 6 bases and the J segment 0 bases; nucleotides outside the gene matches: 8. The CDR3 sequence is CASRNDRESSYEQYF. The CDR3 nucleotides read TGTGCCAGCAGAAACGACAGGGAGAGCTCCTACGAGCAGTACTTC.

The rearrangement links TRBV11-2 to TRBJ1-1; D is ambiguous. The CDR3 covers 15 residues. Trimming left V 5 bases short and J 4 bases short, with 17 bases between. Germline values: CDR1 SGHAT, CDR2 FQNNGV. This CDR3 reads CASSPRRGKGTEAFF. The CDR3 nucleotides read TGTGCCAGCAGCCCGCGCCGAGGGAAGGGCACTGAAGCTTTCTTT.

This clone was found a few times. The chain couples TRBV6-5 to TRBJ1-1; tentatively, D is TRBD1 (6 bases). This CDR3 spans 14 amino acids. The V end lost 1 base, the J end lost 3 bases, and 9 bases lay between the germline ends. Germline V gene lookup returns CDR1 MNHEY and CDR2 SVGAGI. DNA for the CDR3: TGTGCCAGCAGTTACTTGGGGGCGTACACTGAAGCTTTCTTT. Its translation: CASSYLGAYTEAFF.

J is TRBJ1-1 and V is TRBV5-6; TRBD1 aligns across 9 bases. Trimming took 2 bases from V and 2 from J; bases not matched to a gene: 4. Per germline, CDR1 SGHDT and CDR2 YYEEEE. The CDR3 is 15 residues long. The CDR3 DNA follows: TGTGCCAGCAGCTTACAGGGGGCAGATAACACTGAAGCTTTCTTT. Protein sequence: CASSLQGADNTEAFF.

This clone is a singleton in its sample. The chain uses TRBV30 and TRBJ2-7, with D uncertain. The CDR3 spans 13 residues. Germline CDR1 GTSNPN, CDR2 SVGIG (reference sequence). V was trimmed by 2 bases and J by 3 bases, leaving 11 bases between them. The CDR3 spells CAWSRRNGYEQYF. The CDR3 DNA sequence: TGTGCCTGGAGTCGCCGTAACGGCTACGAGCAGTACTTC.

CDR3 sequence: CASRNRQGPEKLFF. Written as DNA, the CDR3 is TGTGCCAGCAGAAACCGACAGGGTCCCGAAAAACTGTTTTTT. This chain uses TRBV7-2 with TRBJ1-4; TRBD1 matches 7 bases. CDR1 is SGHTA, CDR2 FQGNSA, per germline. The CDR3 totals 14 residues. The trim removed 6 bases at V and 8 bases at J, leaving 9 bases unmatched.

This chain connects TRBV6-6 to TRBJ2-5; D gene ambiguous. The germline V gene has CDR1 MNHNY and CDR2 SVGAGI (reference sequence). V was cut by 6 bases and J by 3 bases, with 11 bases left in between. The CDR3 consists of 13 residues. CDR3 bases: TGTGCCAGCAGGGGTCGAAGCGAAGAGACCCAGTACTTC. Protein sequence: CASRGRSEETQYF.

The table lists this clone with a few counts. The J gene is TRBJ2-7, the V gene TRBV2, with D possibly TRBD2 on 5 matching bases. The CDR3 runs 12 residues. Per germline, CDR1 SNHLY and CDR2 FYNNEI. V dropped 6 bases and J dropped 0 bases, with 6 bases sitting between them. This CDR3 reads CASRAGSYEQYF. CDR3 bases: TGTGCCAGCAGGGCGGGCTCCTACGAGCAGTACTTC.

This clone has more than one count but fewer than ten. The CDR3 loop reads CASSSSGSTDEQFF. CDR3 sequence (DNA): TGTGCCAGCAGCTCTAGCGGGAGTACGGATGAGCAGTTCTTC. The rearrangement uses TRBV7-9 and TRBJ2-1; TRBD2 matches at 10 bases. CDR3 length equals 14 residues. The V gene's germline CDR1 is SEHNR and CDR2 FQNEAQ (reference sequence). With V trimmed by 4 bases and J by 8 bases, 5 bases remained unmatched.

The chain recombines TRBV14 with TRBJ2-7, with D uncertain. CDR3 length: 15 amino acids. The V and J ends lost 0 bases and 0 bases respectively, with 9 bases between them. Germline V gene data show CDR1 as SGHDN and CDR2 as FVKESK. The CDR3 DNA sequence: TGTGCCAGCAGCCAAGAATCCGTCGGCTCCTACGAGCAGTACTTC. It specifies CASSQESVGSYEQYF.